These T cell receptor beta chains were read from a single sample in a study of cytomegalovirus exposure and HLA in healthy donors. Measured with immunoSEQ multiplex PCR; TCRdb has only the in-frame clones, and not every one. The sample lists fewer than 200,000 clones; roughly four fifths were seen once. The sequenced sample was PBMCs. These receptor sequences come from a girl between 2 and 10 years old in good health and CMV-seropositive. The CDR3 runs from the conserved cysteine through the conserved F or W. A D gene is named only where the DNA matches it firmly. Some rows mark clone size as missing; the rest say once, few, many or name a class of expanded clone.

J gene: TRBJ2-7
clone size: once
V gene: TRBV30
D gene: TRBD1
CDR3 DNA: TGTGCCTGGAGTGGGGGAACAGGGGTCGACGAGCAGTACTTC
CDR3 protein: CAWSGGTGVDEQYF

J gene: TRBJ1-5
clone size: -
V gene: TRBV2
D gene: TRBD1
CDR3 DNA: TGTGCCAGCAGCGCACAGGGGGCACGACAGCCCCAGCATTTT
CDR3 protein: CASSAQGARQPQHF

J gene: TRBJ1-5
clone size: -
V gene: TRBV6-1
D gene: TRBD1
CDR3 DNA: TGTGCCAGCAGTGCACCGCGCGGGGGACAGGGGAGGACGGCCCAGCATTTT
CDR3 protein: CASSAPRGGQGRTAQHF

J gene: TRBJ1-2
clone size: -
V gene: TRBV30
D gene: -
CDR3 DNA: TGTGCCTGGAGCCCCGTCAGGGCGTACTATGGCTACACCTTC
CDR3 protein: CAWSPVRAYYGYTF

J gene: TRBJ2-5
clone size: -
V gene: TRBV5-6
D gene: -
CDR3 DNA: TGTGCCAGCAGCTTGGGGTCGAGGGGGGAGACCCAGTACTTC
CDR3 protein: CASSLGSRGETQYF

J gene: TRBJ1-2
clone size: -
V gene: TRBV9
D gene: TRBD1
CDR3 DNA: TGTGCCAGCAGCGGGCCGGGACAGGGTACTAACTATGGCTACACCTTC
CDR3 protein: CASSGPGQGTNYGYTF

J gene: TRBJ2-7
clone size: -
V gene: TRBV30
D gene: TRBD2
CDR3 DNA: TGTGCCTGGGGGGCCAAAATAGCGGGAGGGGACGAGCAGTACTTC
CDR3 protein: CAWGAKIAGGDEQYF

J gene: TRBJ2-2
clone size: -
V gene: TRBV9
D gene: -
CDR3 DNA: TGTGCCAGCGGGATAAGGAGGGAAGGAGACACCGGGGAGCTGTTTTTT
CDR3 protein: CASGIRREGDTGELFF

J gene: TRBJ2-7
clone size: -
V gene: TRBV11-2
D gene: -
CDR3 DNA: TGTGCCAGCAGCTTCTCTGGTAGCGGACACATACTTTTC
CDR3 protein: CASSFSGSGHILF

J gene: TRBJ2-4
clone size: -
V gene: TRBV18
D gene: TRBD1
CDR3 DNA: TGTGCCAGCTCACCAAAATCGGGACAGGGAAACATTCAGTACTTC
CDR3 protein: CASSPKSGQGNIQYF

J gene: TRBJ1-2
clone size: -
V gene: TRBV19
D gene: TRBD1
CDR3 DNA: TGTGCCAGTAGCCAGAAACAGGGGGCTAACTATGGCTACACCTTC
CDR3 protein: CASSQKQGANYGYTF

J gene: TRBJ1-5
clone size: -
V gene: TRBV27
D gene: -
CDR3 DNA: TGTGCCAGCAGTTTATACGAGGGAAATCAGCCCCAGCATTTT
CDR3 protein: CASSLYEGNQPQHF

J gene: TRBJ1-5
clone size: -
V gene: TRBV7-9
D gene: -
CDR3 DNA: TGTGCCAGCACCGAAAGGGAGCATAGGGATCAGCCCCAGCATTTT
CDR3 protein: CASTEREHRDQPQHF

J gene: TRBJ2-2
clone size: -
V gene: TRBV2
D gene: TRBD1
CDR3 DNA: TGTGCCAGCACTTGGACAGGGAGTAACACCGGGGAGCTGTTTTTT
CDR3 protein: CASTWTGSNTGELFF

J gene: TRBJ2-1
clone size: few
V gene: TRBV7-2
D gene: -
CDR3 DNA: TGTGCCAGCAGCTCGACAGGCTCCTACAATGAGCAGTTCTTC
CDR3 protein: CASSSTGSYNEQFF

J gene: TRBJ2-5
clone size: -
V gene: TRBV28
D gene: TRBD1
CDR3 DNA: TGTGCCAGCAGCCCCACTTACAGGGGCCAAGAGACCCAGTACTTC
CDR3 protein: CASSPTYRGQETQYF

J gene: TRBJ1-2
clone size: -
V gene: TRBV4-1
D gene: -
CDR3 DNA: TGCGCCAGCAGCCAAGATTCGACAGGCCCTAACTATGGCTACACCTTC
CDR3 protein: CASSQDSTGPNYGYTF

J gene: TRBJ2-3
clone size: -
V gene: TRBV18
D gene: -
CDR3 DNA: TGTGCCAGCTCACCAGGGTCATTTAGCGGCGCAGATACGCAGTATTTT
CDR3 protein: CASSPGSFSGADTQYF

J gene: TRBJ1-2
clone size: -
V gene: TRBV2
D gene: -
CDR3 DNA: TGTGCCAGCAGTGAATGGGGGGGCGAGGAGGGCTACACCTTC
CDR3 protein: CASSEWGGEEGYTF

J gene: TRBJ1-2
clone size: -
V gene: TRBV30
D gene: -
CDR3 DNA: TGTGCCTGGAGGGGGGGACTGGGGTATGGCTACACCTTC
CDR3 protein: CAWRGGLGYGYTF

J gene: TRBJ2-3
clone size: -
V gene: TRBV6-6
D gene: TRBD2
CDR3 DNA: TGTGCCAGCAGCCTGACTAGCGGGAGCGGCGATACGCAGTATTTT
CDR3 protein: CASSLTSGSGDTQYF

J gene: TRBJ1-2
clone size: -
V gene: TRBV25-1
D gene: TRBD1
CDR3 DNA: TGTGCCAGCAGTGACTGGACAGGCAATGGCTACACCTTC
CDR3 protein: CASSDWTGNGYTF

J gene: TRBJ2-5
clone size: -
V gene: TRBV2
D gene: -
CDR3 DNA: TGTGCCAGCCGAGGGGGTCAAGAGACCCAGTACTTC
CDR3 protein: CASRGGQETQYF

J gene: TRBJ1-2
clone size: -
V gene: TRBV14
D gene: -
CDR3 DNA: TGTGCCAGCAGCCAACGATGGGGAGATGGCTACACCTTC
CDR3 protein: CASSQRWGDGYTF

J gene: TRBJ1-1
clone size: -
V gene: TRBV5-1
D gene: TRBD1
CDR3 DNA: TGCGCCAGCAGCTTGGAAGGACAGGGCGGTCCCACCCAGTTAAACACTGAAGCTTTCTTT
CDR3 protein: CASSLEGQGGPTQLNTEAFF

J gene: TRBJ1-5
clone size: -
V gene: TRBV19
D gene: -
CDR3 DNA: TGTGCCAGTAGTATTATTTGGACAGTTGATCAGCCCCAGCATTTT
CDR3 protein: CASSIIWTVDQPQHF

J gene: TRBJ1-1
clone size: -
V gene: TRBV21-1
D gene: -
CDR3 DNA: TGTGCCAGCAGCAAAAGGGGACTGAACCCATTGAACACTGAAGCTTTCTTT
CDR3 protein: CASSKRGLNPLNTEAFF

J gene: TRBJ1-2
clone size: -
V gene: TRBV30
D gene: -
CDR3 DNA: TGTGCCTGGAGTGGTGGGGCCTCAGAGGGCTACACCTTC
CDR3 protein: CAWSGGASEGYTF

J gene: TRBJ1-5
clone size: -
V gene: TRBV19
D gene: TRBD1
CDR3 DNA: TGTGCCAGTACTAGGGGGGGACAGGGGAGCAATCAGCCCCAGCATTTT
CDR3 protein: CASTRGGQGSNQPQHF

J gene: TRBJ2-5
clone size: -
V gene: TRBV4-2
D gene: TRBD2
CDR3 DNA: TGTGCCAGCAGCCAATCTATGTCTAGCGGGAGGGGTGAGACCCAGTACTTC
CDR3 protein: CASSQSMSSGRGETQYF

J gene: TRBJ2-1
clone size: few
V gene: TRBV7-9
D gene: TRBD2
CDR3 DNA: TGTGCCAGCAGCTTAGAAGGGGGCAGCGGGAGGGTCCCCTACAATGAGCAGTTCTTC
CDR3 protein: CASSLEGGSGRVPYNEQFF

J gene: TRBJ2-7
clone size: -
V gene: TRBV18
D gene: -
CDR3 DNA: TGTGCCAGCTCACCACCGGGGGCCCTCACCTACGAGCAGTACTTC
CDR3 protein: CASSPPGALTYEQYF

J gene: TRBJ1-5
clone size: -
V gene: TRBV19
D gene: TRBD1
CDR3 DNA: TGTGCCAGTAAAGACAGGGAGAATCAGCCCCAGCATTTT
CDR3 protein: CASKDRENQPQHF

J gene: TRBJ2-6
clone size: once
V gene: TRBV7-8
D gene: -
CDR3 DNA: TGTGCCAGCAGCTTTGTCGGAGGCGGACTATCGGTGGCCAACGTCCTGACTTTC
CDR3 protein: CASSFVGGGLSVANVLTF

J gene: TRBJ1-2
clone size: -
V gene: TRBV28
D gene: -
CDR3 DNA: TGTGCCAGCAGTTTATGGAGGGATTTGGATGGCTACACCTTC
CDR3 protein: CASSLWRDLDGYTF

J gene: TRBJ2-1
clone size: -
V gene: TRBV28
D gene: TRBD2
CDR3 DNA: TGTGCCAGCAGTAGAAGGACTAGCGGGAGGGCGGGTGAGCAGTTCTTC
CDR3 protein: CASSRRTSGRAGEQFF

J gene: TRBJ2-3
clone size: few
V gene: TRBV7-3
D gene: -
CDR3 DNA: TGTGCCAGCAGCTCGGGACTGTACACAGATACGCAGTATTTT
CDR3 protein: CASSSGLYTDTQYF

J gene: TRBJ1-1
clone size: -
V gene: TRBV30
D gene: -
CDR3 DNA: TGTGCCTGGAGCTGGACGGGAAGAGAAGCTTTCTTT
CDR3 protein: CAWSWTGREAFF

J gene: TRBJ2-3
clone size: -
V gene: TRBV30
D gene: -
CDR3 DNA: TGTGCCTTGATCGGAGATACGCAGTATTTT
CDR3 protein: CALIGDTQYF

J gene: TRBJ1-1
clone size: once
V gene: TRBV5-1
D gene: -
CDR3 DNA: TGCGCCAGCAGCTTGGCCGTCGGGGGCACTGAAGCTTTCTTT
CDR3 protein: CASSLAVGGTEAFF

J gene: TRBJ2-1
clone size: -
V gene: TRBV6-1
D gene: TRBD2
CDR3 DNA: TGTGCCAGCAGTGAATCTACTAGCGGATACAATGAGCAGTTCTTC
CDR3 protein: CASSESTSGYNEQFF

J gene: TRBJ2-5
clone size: -
V gene: TRBV5-6
D gene: -
CDR3 DNA: TGTGCCAGCAGCTTGGCGGTAGGGGATGGCGAGACCCAGTACTTC
CDR3 protein: CASSLAVGDGETQYF